The sequence of this T cell receptor beta chain was determined in a study of T-cell memory formation after mild COVID-19. As for the study in general: Each donor largely had its own TCR clusters.

Sample barcodes and UMIs were carried by the TCR alpha and TCR beta cDNA libraries that 5'RACE generated with constant-segment primers. TCRdb processed the 5' RACE reads anew with MiXCR; each CDR3 protein has one entry. The sample consists of roughly 350,000 distinct CDR3 sequences, 25% to 30% of them appearing once. CDR1 and CDR2 (germline): SGHKS, YYEKEE (reference sequence). V shed 3 bases and J shed 6 bases, with 21 bases lying between them. The CDR3 totals 17 residues. Sequenced material: PBMCs or a T cell subset sorted from them (not recorded which). The chain is built from TRBV5-5 and TRBJ2-2; D may match TRBD1 or TRBD2 (6 bases each). This TCR came from an adult woman who had mild COVID-19 (a few samples of this study predate the infection). Cell type and time point are not known. The CDR3 DNA is TGTGCCAGCAGCTCGACCCTTGCCAGGGGAGGCGCCGGGGAGCTGTTTTTT. Translation gives CASSSTLARGGAGELFF.